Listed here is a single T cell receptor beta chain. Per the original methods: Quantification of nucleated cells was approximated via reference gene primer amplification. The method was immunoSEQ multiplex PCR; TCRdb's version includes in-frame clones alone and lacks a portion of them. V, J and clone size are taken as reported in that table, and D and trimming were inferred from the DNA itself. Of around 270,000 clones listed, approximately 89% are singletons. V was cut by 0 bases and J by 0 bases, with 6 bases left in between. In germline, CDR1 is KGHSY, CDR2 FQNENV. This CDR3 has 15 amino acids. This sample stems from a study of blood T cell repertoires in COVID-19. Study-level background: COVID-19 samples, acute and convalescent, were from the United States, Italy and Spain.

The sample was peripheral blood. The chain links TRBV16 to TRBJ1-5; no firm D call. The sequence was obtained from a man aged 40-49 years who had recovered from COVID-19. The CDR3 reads CASSQSGGSNQPQHF. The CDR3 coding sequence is TGTGCCAGCAGCCAATCTGGAGGTAGCAATCAGCCCCAGCATTTT.